The 20 T cell receptor beta chains below all came from one sample that was sequenced in a study of blood T cell repertoires in COVID-19. Sequenced by immunoSEQ multiplex PCR; TCRdb stores in-frame clones only, minus some. This table has approximately 97,000 clones, just under 95% appearing once. Input material: peripheral blood. The receptors here all came from a woman between 50 and 59 years old with COVID-19, enrolled during active disease.

The CDR3 nucleotides are TGTGCCAGCAGCTTAGGACAGGGATTAAGGACCCAGTACTTC. Residues: CASSLGQGLRTQYF. This chain uses TRBV7-9 with TRBJ2-5; 7 bases agree with TRBD1. J was trimmed by 7 bases and V by 1 base; bases with no gene match: 6. This CDR3 region has 14 residues. CDR1 and CDR2 (germline): SEHNR, FQNEAQ (reference sequence).

V and J are TRBV3-1 (or the pseudogene TRBV3-2) and TRBJ1-1; no clear D gene. The CDR3 sequence is 12 residues long. CDR1 and CDR2 (germline): LGHDT, YNNKEL (reference sequence). V was pared by 1 base and J by 6 bases, with 6 bases between. Written as DNA, the CDR3 is TGTGCCAGCAGCCAAGGGGCCGCTGAAGCTTTCTTT. Translating gives CASSQGAAEAFF.

This rearrangement joins TRBV13 to TRBJ2-1, with 12 positions matching TRBD2. V lost 2 bases, J lost 8 bases, and 7 bases stayed unmatched. The V gene's germline CDR1 is PRHDT and CDR2 FYEKMQ (reference sequence). The CDR3 spans 16 residues. The CDR3 reads CASSLLAGGHSDEQFF. In DNA, the CDR3 is TGTGCCAGCAGCTTACTAGCGGGGGGGCACTCCGATGAGCAGTTCTTC. The entire variable domain, with the rest obtained from reference TRBV13 and TRBJ2-1, is as follows: AAGVIQSPRHLIKEKRETATLKCYPIPRHDTVYWYQQGPGQDPQFLISFYEKMQSDKGSIPDRFSAQQFSDYHSELNMSSLELGDSALYFCASSLLAGGHSDEQFFGPGTRLTVL.

The V gene is TRBV7-2, the J gene TRBJ1-2; D gene ambiguous. V was shortened by 5 bases and J by 4 bases, with 11 bases between the two germline ends. This CDR3 is built from 13 residues. The germline CDR1 and CDR2 sequences are SGHTA and FQGNSA. CDR3 amino acids: CASSPTGTYGYTF. The CDR3 DNA sequence: TGTGCCAGCAGCCCTACGGGTACCTATGGCTACACCTTC. The full variable domain, in which reference TRBV7-2 and TRBJ1-2 provide the parts outside the CDR3, is GAGVSQSPSNKVTEKGKDVELRCDPISGHTALYWYRQSLGQGLEFLIYFQGNSAPDKSGLPSDRFSAERTGGSVSTLTIQRTQQEDSAVYLCASSPTGTYGYTFGSGTRLTVV.

This clone was picked up one time. This sequence joins TRBV5-6 and TRBJ2-5, with 8 bases that match TRBD1. Trimming cost V 3 bases and J 5 bases; bases outside gene matches: 18. The CDR3 contains 18 residues. CDR1 SGHDT and CDR2 YYEEEE come from the germline V gene. The CDR3 loop reads CASSSISGQGEGWETQYF. CDR3 in DNA: TGTGCCAGCAGCTCAATTTCTGGACAGGGCGAAGGTTGGGAGACCCAGTACTTC.

The rearrangement joins TRBV5-4 to TRBJ1-2, with 8 bases identical to TRBD1. Germline CDR1 and CDR2: SGHNT and YYREEE (reference sequence). V lost 4 bases, J lost 4 bases, and 12 bases stayed unmatched. The CDR3 has 16 amino acids. The CDR3 loop reads CASSPTLGDRLYGYTF. As DNA, the CDR3 is TGTGCCAGCAGCCCAACTTTGGGGGACAGGCTCTATGGCTACACCTTC.

V gene TRBV7-9 combines with J gene TRBJ2-1; 8 nucleotides match TRBD1. With 1 base clipped from V and 5 bases from J, the junction kept 10 bases outside the gene matches. The V gene's germline CDR1 is SEHNR and CDR2 FQNEAQ (reference sequence). CDR3 length equals 17 residues. The DNA of the CDR3 is TGTGCCAGCAGCTTAGTTGCCTTGGGACAGGTTAACAATGAGCAGTTCTTC. Translated: CASSLVALGQVNNEQFF.

The gene calls are TRBV7-2 and TRBJ1-1, with TRBD1 identical over 8 bases. From germline, CDR1 is SGHTA and CDR2 FQGNSA. This CDR3 spans 13 amino acids. Germline trimming cut 3 bases from V and 5 bases from J; bases unmatched to any gene: 2. CDR3 sequence reads: CASSFDRGTEAFF. The CDR3 DNA follows: TGTGCCAGCAGCTTCGACAGGGGAACTGAAGCTTTCTTT.

This chain uses TRBV5-5 with TRBJ2-4; D perhaps matches TRBD1 (5 bases). The CDR3 contains 12 residues. Trimming shortened V by 0 bases and J by 8 bases, and 6 bases separated the two germline ends. The germline V gene encodes CDR1 SGHKS and CDR2 YYEKEE (reference sequence). The CDR3 DNA reads as TGTGCCAGCAGCTTGGGGGGCTACATTCAGTACTTC. Protein: CASSLGGYIQYF.

This sequence joins TRBV13 and TRBJ1-2; no definite D call. The V end lost 3 bases, the J end lost 6 bases, and 11 bases lay between the germline ends. Germline V gene lookup returns CDR1 PRHDT and CDR2 FYEKMQ (reference sequence). The CDR3 has 13 residues. The CDR3 coding sequence is TGTGCCAGCAGCTTGGGAGGGATAGATGGCTACACCTTC. This encodes CASSLGGIDGYTF.

The rearrangement uses TRBV10-2 and TRBJ2-7; TRBD1 matches at 8 bases. V trimming: 8 bases; J trimming: 4 bases; junction bases outside the gene matches: 4. The CDR3 spans 12 residues. Germline V gene lookup returns CDR1 WSHSY and CDR2 SAAADI. CDR3 coding DNA: TGCGCCAGCGGAACAGGGGGGTACGAGCAGTACGTC. Protein: CASGTGGYEQYV.

The J gene is TRBJ2-3, the V gene TRBV6-2 or TRBV6-3; D possibly corresponds to TRBD1 (6 bases). Germline CDR1 is MNHEY and CDR2 is SVGEGT. This CDR3 has 14 residues. The germline V and J ends were trimmed by 2 bases and 2 bases, with 8 bases remaining between them. CDR3 sequence: CASSYGGNTDTQYF. CDR3 nucleotides: TGTGCCAGCAGTTACGGGGGCAACACAGATACGCAGTATTTT.

The CDR3 region is CASSPRQGTYNEQFF. The DNA of the CDR3 is TGTGCCAGCAGTCCTCGACAGGGAACCTACAATGAGCAGTTCTTC. The chain joins TRBV27 to TRBJ2-1; 7 nucleotides align to TRBD1. Germline V CDR1 and CDR2: MNHEY, SMNVEV (reference sequence). V was pared by 5 bases and J by 2 bases, with 6 bases of the junction left unmatched. The CDR3 has 15 amino acids.

The chain recombines TRBV5-4 with TRBJ1-3, with D unclear. Germline V CDR1 and CDR2: SGHNT, YYREEE (reference sequence). The CDR3 loop spans 15 amino acids. Trimming took off 9 bases at V and 3 bases at J, with 19 bases between the two ends. In nucleotides, the CDR3 is TGTGCCACCAAACCCAACCAATTGAGTGGAAACACCATATATTTT. It translates to CATKPNQLSGNTIYF.

V usage is TRBV30 and J usage is TRBJ2-5; D ambiguous. From germline, CDR1 is GTSNPN and CDR2 SVGIG (reference sequence). The CDR3 sequence is 12 residues long. V was cut by 2 bases and J by 5 bases, with 9 bases left in between. CDR3 protein: CAWSMYRETQYF. DNA for the CDR3: TGTGCCTGGAGTATGTATCGGGAGACCCAGTACTTC.

This clone was counted a few times. The chain uses TRBV10-3 and TRBJ1-5; TRBD1 matches 7 bases. The CDR3 is made up of 15 amino acids. Germline values: CDR1 ENHRY, CDR2 SYGVKD. V dropped 4 bases and J dropped 4; count of bases not matched to a gene: 7. Here the CDR3 reads CAISAGDSSNQPQHF. The CDR3 region has the DNA TGTGCCATCAGTGCCGGGGACAGTTCAAATCAGCCCCAGCATTTT.

This clone has a single count. V and J are TRBV18 and TRBJ1-2; tentative D call: TRBD1 (5 bases). The CDR3 is 11 amino acids. Between the trimmed V and J ends, which lost 6 bases and 7 bases, there was a span of 9 bases. Looked up from germline, CDR1 is KGHSH and CDR2 is LQKENI. CDR3 in DNA: TGTGCCAGCTCTGAAGGGGCTGGCTACACCTTC. As protein: CASSEGAGYTF.

This rearrangement joins TRBV5-4 to TRBJ2-2, with a possible D match to TRBD1 (6 bases). The ends were cut back, 0 bases at V and 8 bases at J, with 14 bases in the middle. Germline CDR1 reads SGHNT; CDR2 reads YYREEE (reference sequence). The CDR3 is 15 amino acids. CDR3 loop: CASSLAPGARGELFF. CDR3 nucleotides: TGTGCCAGCAGCTTGGCCCCAGGGGCGCGGGGGGAGCTGTTTTTT.

V usage is TRBV28 and J usage is TRBJ1-4, with 10 bases aligning to TRBD1. V shed 5 bases, J shed 7 bases, and the junction held 7 bases outside the gene matches. CDR3 length equals 15 residues. Germline V gene lookup returns CDR1 MDHEN and CDR2 SYDVKM. CDR3 residues: CASSPADRGREKLFF. The CDR3 bases are TGTGCCAGCAGTCCTGCAGACAGGGGGCGTGAAAAACTGTTTTTT. The complete variable domain, with remaining parts taken from reference TRBV28 and TRBJ1-4, reads DVKVTQSSRYLVKRTGEKVFLECVQDMDHENMFWYRQDPGLGLRLIYFSYDVKMKEKGDIPEGYSVSREKKERFSLILESASTNQTSMYLCASSPADRGREKLFFGSGTQLSVL.

This chain connects TRBV19 to TRBJ1-2; perhaps TRBD1 as D (6 bases). The CDR3 covers 13 residues. V lost 4 bases and J lost 2, with 8 bases in between. CDR1 is LNHDA, CDR2 SQIVND, per germline (reference sequence). The CDR3, as DNA: TGTGCCAGTAGTAGAGACAGGAACTATGGCTACACCTTC. Residues: CASSRDRNYGYTF.